These 21 T cell receptor beta chains were all obtained from the same sample, sequenced in a study of blood T cell repertoires in COVID-19. Assay used: immunoSEQ multiplex PCR; TCRdb lists only in-frame clones, some missing. This table holds 100,000 to 150,000 clones, over 75% found once. What was sequenced was peripheral blood. The receptors were sampled from a woman older than 75 with acute or convalescent COVID-19.

This sequence joins TRBV5-5 and TRBJ1-2; perhaps TRBD1 as D (6 bases). CDR3 length: 14 amino acids. Germline-derived CDR1 and CDR2 are SGHKS and YYEKEE (reference sequence). Trimming left V 0 bases short and J 4 bases short, with 10 bases between. The CDR3, as DNA: TGTGCCAGCAGCTTGGACAGGGTCGCCTATGGCTACACCTTC. The encoded protein is CASSLDRVAYGYTF.

This sequence joins TRBV5-4 and TRBJ2-1; 12 bases match TRBD1. The CDR3 sequence is 15 residues long. Germline-derived CDR1 and CDR2 are SGHNT and YYREEE (reference sequence). V lost 3 bases to trimming and J lost 8 bases; unmatched junction nucleotides: 6. CDR3 DNA: TGTGCCAGCAGCTCACGGGACAGGGGGCTTTATGAGCAGTTCTTC. It yields the protein CASSSRDRGLYEQFF.

V is TRBV19 and J is TRBJ2-5; 11 nucleotides line up with TRBD2. Germline V lookup: CDR1 LNHDA, CDR2 SQIVND (reference sequence). V shed 0 bases, J shed 7 bases, and the junction held 7 bases outside the gene matches. This CDR3 has 16 residues. The CDR3 sequence is CASSIDGGTSGGTQYF. CDR3 sequence (DNA): TGTGCCAGTAGTATAGATGGAGGGACTAGCGGCGGGACCCAGTACTTC.

The chain couples TRBV5-6 to TRBJ1-2; D is undetermined. With 0 bases removed from V and 7 bases from J, the gap between germline ends came to 10 bases. This CDR3 contains 13 residues. Per germline, CDR1 SGHDT and CDR2 YYEEEE. CDR3 DNA sequence: TGTGCCAGCAGCTTGGCCCAGGCTCGTGGCTACACCTTC. Translated, it gives CASSLAQARGYTF. Full variable domain (outside the CDR3, taken from reference TRBV5-6 and TRBJ1-2): DAGVTQSPTHLIKTRGQQVTLRCSPKSGHDTVSWYQQALGQGPQFIFQYYEEEERQRGNFPDRFSGHQFPNYSSELNVNALLLGDSALYLCASSLAQARGYTFGSGTRLTVV.

The chain carries TRBV12-3 or TRBV12-4 and TRBJ2-3, with 9 nucleotides matching TRBD1. V lost 6 bases to trimming and J lost 6 bases; unmatched junction nucleotides: 4. CDR3 length equals 13 residues. The CDR3 DNA follows: TGTGCCAGCAGCAGACAGGGGGGGGATACGCAGTATTTT. It yields the protein CASSRQGGDTQYF.

The V call is TRBV3-1 (or the pseudogene TRBV3-2), the J call TRBJ2-5, with 9 bases matching TRBD2. Germline CDR1 and CDR2: LGHDT and YNNKEL (reference sequence). CDR3 size: 13 residues. V lost 4 bases and J lost 4; bases outside the gene matches: 1. CDR3 DNA: TGTGCCAGCAGCCTTAGCGGGGGAGAGACCCAGTACTTC. Protein: CASSLSGGETQYF.

The chain is built from TRBV7-2 and TRBJ2-6, with D uncertain. V lost 2 bases, J lost 1 base, and 9 bases lay in between. CDR3 length: 16 residues. Germline values: CDR1 SGHTA, CDR2 FQGNSA. The CDR3 DNA reads as TGTGCCAGCAGCTTAAGTAGCACGTCTGGGGCCAACGTCCTGACTTTC. It codes for CASSLSSTSGANVLTF.

This clone appeared a single time. The rearrangement uses TRBV5-1 and TRBJ2-1; maybe TRBD1 (6 bases). The V end lost 4 bases, the J end lost 3 bases, and 11 bases lay between the germline ends. This CDR3 has 14 residues. Per the germline V gene, CDR1 is SGHRS and CDR2 is YFSETQ. The CDR3 protein is CASSRTDHYNEQFF. CDR3 in DNA: TGCGCCAGCAGCCGGACAGACCACTACAATGAGCAGTTCTTC.

The chain combines TRBV5-1 with TRBJ2-7, with TRBD2 as a possible D gene (5 bases). The CDR3 is 13 amino acids. Germline CDR1 and CDR2: SGHRS and YFSETQ. Between the trimmed V and J ends, which lost 3 bases and 5 bases, there was a span of 12 bases. CDR3 in amino acids: CASSYLTGDEQYF. The DNA for the CDR3 is TGCGCCAGCAGCTACTTGACCGGGGACGAGCAGTACTTC.

The J gene is TRBJ2-3, the V gene TRBV7-3; maybe TRBD1 (6 bases). In germline, CDR1 is SGHTA, CDR2 FQGTGA. The CDR3 is 16 amino acids. Trimming pared 1 base from V and 1 base from J, leaving 12 bases between. The CDR3 DNA is TGTGCCAGCAGCTTAATGGGCAGGGGAGGCACAGATACGCAGTATTTT. Amino acids: CASSLMGRGGTDTQYF.

This rearrangement joins TRBV5-6 to TRBJ1-6, with D hard to call. Germline V CDR1 and CDR2: SGHDT, YYEEEE. Deletions cut 2 bases from V and 4 bases from J, with 7 bases between. The CDR3 totals 14 residues. CDR3 loop: CASSFYSYNSPLHF. CDR3 DNA sequence: TGTGCCAGCAGCTTTTACAGTTATAATTCACCCCTCCACTTT. Combining the CDR3 with reference TRBV5-6 and TRBJ1-6 gives the whole variable domain DAGVTQSPTHLIKTRGQQVTLRCSPKSGHDTVSWYQQALGQGPQFIFQYYEEEERQRGNFPDRFSGHQFPNYSSELNVNALLLGDSALYLCASSFYSYNSPLHFGNGTRLTVT.

Only one count was recorded for this clone. The chain employs TRBV27 and TRBJ2-5; the match to TRBD2 covers 10 bases. V was clipped by 8 bases and J by 5 bases; unmatched bases: 8. The CDR3 has 14 residues. Per germline, CDR1 MNHEY and CDR2 SMNVEV (reference sequence). CDR3 DNA: TGTGCCAGCGGAGCTAGCGGGGGCTGGGAGACCCAGTACTTC. Translating gives CASGASGGWETQYF.

The chain is built from TRBV7-2 and TRBJ2-3; 7 nucleotides agree with TRBD1. Trimming cost V 2 bases and J 1 base; bases outside gene matches: 9. Germline CDR1 and CDR2: SGHTA and FQGNSA. The CDR3 extends over 17 amino acids. The CDR3 spells CASSLWGKGGRTDTQYF. The CDR3 coding sequence is TGTGCCAGCAGCTTATGGGGGAAAGGGGGCCGCACAGATACGCAGTATTTT.

The chain employs TRBV27 and TRBJ1-5; D gene uncertain. The V end was cut by 3 bases, the J end by 4 bases, with 7 bases between. This CDR3 is built from 13 residues. Germline CDR1 is MNHEY and CDR2 is SMNVEV (reference sequence). The DNA for the CDR3 is TGTGCCAGCAGTTTGGGGAGGAATCAGCCCCAGCATTTT. It is translated as CASSLGRNQPQHF.

The V and J genes are TRBV7-2 and TRBJ1-4; D remains ambiguous. CDR1 is SGHTA, CDR2 FQGNSA, per germline. This CDR3 contains 13 residues. V lost 1 base and J lost 8, with 8 bases in between. For the CDR3, the DNA is TGTGCCAGCAGCTTAGAACCTGAGGAAAAACTGTTTTTT. Its protein is CASSLEPEEKLFF.

The chain employs TRBV28 and TRBJ1-3; TRBD1 matches at 8 bases. The V and J ends lost 9 bases and 4 bases, in that order; junction bases with no gene match: 11. This CDR3 is built from 15 residues. The germline CDR1 and CDR2 sequences are MDHEN and SYDVKM. Here the CDR3 reads CASVSSGGAGNTIYF. DNA for the CDR3: TGTGCCAGTGTCTCCTCAGGGGGCGCCGGAAACACCATATATTTT.

The chain couples TRBV18 to TRBJ1-3; the match to TRBD1 covers 8 bases. With V trimmed by 3 bases and J by 7 bases, 5 bases remained unmatched. Per germline, CDR1 KGHSH and CDR2 LQKENI. The CDR3 sequence is 14 residues long. CDR3 protein: CASSPDRVGNTIYF. The CDR3 DNA follows: TGTGCCAGCTCACCGGACAGGGTCGGTAACACCATATATTTT. The entire variable domain, with the rest obtained from reference TRBV18 and TRBJ1-3, is as follows: NAGVMQNPRHLVRRRGQEARLRCSPMKGHSHVYWYRQLPEEGLKFMVYLQKENIIDESGMPKERFSAEFPKEGPSILRIQQVVRGDSAAYFCASSPDRVGNTIYFGEGSWLTVV.

The gene calls are TRBV12-3 or TRBV12-4 and TRBJ2-1; TRBD1 matches 7 bases. J gave up 7 bases and V 4 bases, and 4 bases lay outside the gene matches. The CDR3 loop spans 13 amino acids. The CDR3 DNA is TGTGCCAGCAGTTCGACAGGGTTGAATGAGCAGTTCTTC. Translated, it gives CASSSTGLNEQFF.

The chain is built from TRBV5-4 and TRBJ1-3; no clear D gene. The germline V gene has CDR1 SGHNT and CDR2 YYREEE (reference sequence). CDR3 length: 13 amino acids. The ends were cut back, 4 bases at V and 4 bases at J, with 9 bases in the middle. The CDR3 DNA reads TGTGCCAGCAGCGGACCGGGGGGAAACACCATATATTTT. This gives the protein CASSGPGGNTIYF.

The chain is built from TRBV6-5 and TRBJ1-1; D remains unclear. V was trimmed by 6 bases and J by 4 bases, leaving 15 bases between them. This CDR3 has 14 amino acids. CDR1 and CDR2 from the germline V gene are MNHEY and SVGAGI. The CDR3 DNA follows: TGTGCCAGCAGACGGTTCTATGAGGGCACTGAAGCTTTCTTT. It encodes CASRRFYEGTEAFF.

The chain uses TRBV5-8 and TRBJ1-4; 8 nucleotides align to TRBD1. The trim removed 4 bases at V and 0 bases at J, leaving 2 bases unmatched. CDR1 SGHTS and CDR2 YDEGEE come from the germline V gene. The CDR3 is 15 amino acids. The CDR3 nucleotides read TGTGCCAGCAGCGGACAGGGAACAACTAATGAAAAACTGTTTTTT. Its protein is CASSGQGTTNEKLFF.